One and the same sample provided the 22 T cell receptor beta chains below, sequenced in a study of cytomegalovirus exposure and HLA in healthy donors. This PCR relied on a set of 60 Vbeta primers and 13 Jbeta primers. Generated by immunoSEQ multiplex PCR, the TCRdb table keeps only in-frame clones and is missing some. Found here are some 76,000 clones, more than 60% of them singletons; the top ten hold roughly 12%. Sequencing was performed on PBMCs. These receptors were collected from a male donor in good health and CMV-seropositive.

The rearrangement links TRBV5-1 to TRBJ2-7, with 8 positions matching TRBD1. Germline V gene lookup returns CDR1 SGHRS and CDR2 YFSETQ. V lost 3 bases to trimming and J lost 2 bases; unmatched junction nucleotides: 10. The CDR3 sequence is 16 residues long. The CDR3 region is CASSSLDRVGPYEQYF. Written as DNA, the CDR3 is TGCGCCAGCAGCTCCCTGGACAGGGTAGGGCCCTACGAGCAGTACTTC.

The gene calls are TRBV30 and TRBJ2-3; 9 bases fit TRBD1. V dropped 1 base and J dropped 4; count of bases not matched to a gene: 6. The CDR3 has 15 amino acids. The germline V gene encodes CDR1 GTSNPN and CDR2 SVGIG (reference sequence). The CDR3: CAWSDRGRVADTQYF. The CDR3 coding sequence is TGTGCCTGGAGTGACAGGGGGCGAGTAGCAGATACGCAGTATTTT.

The chain employs TRBV18 and TRBJ2-4; TRBD1 aligns across 8 bases. The CDR3 length is 14 residues. Unmatched junction bases numbered 6, after V lost 6 bases and J lost 5 bases. Germline V gene data show CDR1 as KGHSH and CDR2 as LQKENI. DNA of the CDR3: TGTGCCAGCTCGCCCAGGGGGCGGGAAAACATTCAGTACTTC. This sequence encodes CASSPRGRENIQYF.

The chain recombines TRBV7-8 with TRBJ2-7; D may be TRBD1 (6 bases). CDR3 length: 13 residues. CDR1 and CDR2 (germline): SGHVS, FQNEAQ. V was trimmed by 9 bases and J by 0 bases, leaving 12 bases between them. CDR3 in DNA: TGTGCCAGGCCTGGGGGCGGCTCCTACGAGCAGTACTTC. Encoded protein: CARPGGGSYEQYF. The whole variable domain, filled in from reference TRBV7-8 and TRBJ2-7, reads GAGVSQSPRYKVAKRGQDVALRCDPISGHVSLFWYQQALGQGPEFLTYFQNEAQLDKSGLPSDRFFAERPEGSVSTLKIQRTQQEDSAVYLCARPGGGSYEQYFGPGTRLTVT.

This rearrangement joins TRBV7-3 to TRBJ2-7, with 9 nucleotides matching TRBD1. The CDR3 covers 15 residues. Per the germline V gene, CDR1 is SGHTA and CDR2 is FQGTGA. Trimming at V came to 4 bases and at J to 2 bases, leaving 6 bases not matched to a gene. CDR3 nucleotides: TGTGCCAGCAGCTCTAGGGGACAGGGCCCCTACGAGCAGTACTTC. This gives the protein CASSSRGQGPYEQYF. Together with reference TRBV7-3 and TRBJ2-7, the CDR3 gives the full variable domain: GAGVSQTPSNKVTEKGKYVELRCDPISGHTALYWYRQSLGQGPEFLIYFQGTGAADDSGLPNDRFFAVRPEGSVSTLKIQRTERGDSAVYLCASSSRGQGPYEQYFGPGTRLTVT.

The V gene is TRBV29-1, the J gene TRBJ2-1; 7 bases line up with TRBD2. Germline CDR1 SQVTM, CDR2 ANQGSEA. Unmatched junction bases numbered 9, after V lost 3 bases and J lost 7 bases. This CDR3 spans 14 amino acids. The CDR3 is CSVESFRGGNEQFF. The CDR3 DNA follows: TGCAGCGTTGAGTCGTTTAGGGGAGGGAATGAGCAGTTCTTC.

This clone has only a few counts. This chain connects TRBV19 to TRBJ2-1, with 13 bases aligning to TRBD2. The germline CDR1 and CDR2 sequences are LNHDA and SQIVND (reference sequence). V gave up 4 bases and J gave up 3 bases; unmatched junction bases: 9. CDR3 length: 18 residues. CDR3 residues: CASSRSTGTSGDYNEQFF. CDR3 DNA: TGTGCCAGTAGTAGGTCCACGGGGACTAGCGGGGACTACAATGAGCAGTTCTTC.

With regard to this clone: One junction end disagrees with the germline gene, perhaps due to a read error. The rearrangement uses TRBV7-9 and TRBJ2-1; TRBD2 matches 10 bases. The length of the CDR3 is 16 residues. The V gene's germline CDR1 is SEHNR and CDR2 FQNEAQ (reference sequence). Written as DNA, the CDR3 is TGTTCCAGCAGCCCTCTAGCGGGAGAAACCTACAATGAGCAGTTCTTC. Protein: CSSSPLAGETYNEQFF.

V and J are TRBV9 and TRBJ2-7; D gene ambiguous. This CDR3 contains 13 residues. Germline V CDR1 and CDR2: SGDLS, YYNGEE. The V and J ends lost 1 base and 2 bases respectively, with 7 bases between them. Here the CDR3 DNA reads TGTGCCAGCAGCGTACAGTCTCCCTACGAGCAGTACTTC. It is translated as CASSVQSPYEQYF.

This clone was recorded once. The CDR3 nucleotides read TGTGCCAGCAGCCAAGATAGTTCCGCCAGGGCCTACGAGCAGTACTTC. It is translated as CASSQDSSARAYEQYF. This chain connects TRBV4-2 to TRBJ2-7, with a possible D match to TRBD1 (5 bases). This CDR3 has 16 amino acids. V lost 0 bases and J lost 2, with 14 bases in between. Germline values: CDR1 LGHNA, CDR2 YNFKEQ.

V is TRBV5-5 and J is TRBJ2-7; TRBD1 matches 9 bases. There are 18 residues in the CDR3. With 6 bases clipped from V and 6 bases from J, the junction kept 22 bases outside the gene matches. The germline CDR1 and CDR2 sequences are SGHKS and YYEKEE (reference sequence). The CDR3 is CASNESRDREGNGREQYF. The CDR3 DNA follows: TGTGCCAGCAACGAAAGCCGGGACAGGGAGGGAAATGGGCGCGAGCAGTACTTC. The full variable domain, in which reference TRBV5-5 and TRBJ2-7 provide the parts outside the CDR3, is DAGVTQSPTHLIKTRGQQVTLRCSPISGHKSVSWYQQVLGQGPQFIFQYYEKEERGRGNFPDRFSARQFPNYSSELNVNALLLGDSALYLCASNESRDREGNGREQYFGPGTRLTVT.

The V call is TRBV27, the J call TRBJ1-2; the D gene is possibly TRBD1 (5 bases). Germline CDR1 MNHEY, CDR2 SMNVEV (reference sequence). The CDR3 runs to 13 residues. The V and J ends lost 4 bases and 3 bases respectively, with 9 bases between them. In nucleotides, the CDR3 is TGTGCCAGCAGTTGGGGCACCGACTATGGCTACACCTTC. Protein product: CASSWGTDYGYTF.

The V gene is TRBV7-9, the J gene TRBJ2-7; 9 bases match TRBD1. V was pared by 5 bases and J by 4 bases, with 0 bases of the junction left unmatched. The CDR3 has 12 amino acids. Germline V gives CDR1 SEHNR, CDR2 FQNEAQ (reference sequence). The DNA for the CDR3 is TGTGCCAGCAGCGGACAGGGGTACGAGCAGTACTTC. Its translation is CASSGQGYEQYF.

The V gene is TRBV11-2, the J gene TRBJ1-2; D remains unclear. In germline, CDR1 is SGHAT, CDR2 FQNNGV. There are 15 residues in the CDR3. V was pared by 5 bases and J by 2 bases, with 15 bases between. The CDR3 DNA reads as TGTGCCAGCAGCACCGACGCCGGAGGGAACTATGGCTACACCTTC. It specifies CASSTDAGGNYGYTF.

The chain carries TRBV18 and TRBJ2-7; D is uncertain. The germline V gene has CDR1 KGHSH and CDR2 LQKENI. CDR3 length equals 14 residues. With 3 bases removed from V and 3 bases from J, the gap between germline ends came to 12 bases. This CDR3 is CASSPRSNSYEQYF. The CDR3 nucleotides read TGTGCCAGCTCACCTAGAAGCAACAGCTACGAGCAGTACTTC.

The chain combines TRBV2 with TRBJ2-3; TRBD2 might be the D (5 bases). Germline CDR1 reads SNHLY; CDR2 reads FYNNEI. Trimming removed 6 bases from V and 4 bases from J, with 11 bases in between. This CDR3 has 13 residues. The CDR3 nucleotides read TGTGCCAGCAGCGGGGTAGACCCAGATACGCAGTATTTT. Translated, it gives CASSGVDPDTQYF.

This rearrangement joins TRBV7-6 to TRBJ2-7; TRBD1 agrees at 8 bases. Looked up from germline, CDR1 is SGHVS and CDR2 is FNYEAQ. The CDR3 is made up of 16 amino acids. Trimming at V came to 0 bases and at J to 6 bases, leaving 10 bases not matched to a gene. The DNA of the CDR3 is TGTGCCAGCAGCTTAGCGACCGGACAGGGTACGGCCGAGCAGTACTTC. It encodes CASSLATGQGTAEQYF.

This clone occurred a few times. This sequence joins TRBV29-1 and TRBJ1-6; 10 bases are shared with TRBD1. This CDR3 is built from 14 residues. Germline CDR1 reads SQVTM; CDR2 reads ANQGSEA. J was trimmed by 7 bases and V by 6 bases; bases with no gene match: 6. The CDR3 DNA follows: TGCAGCGTCGGGACAGGGGCGTCCAATTCACCCCTCCACTTT. This gives the protein CSVGTGASNSPLHF.

This clone occurred a few times. CDR3 nucleotide sequence: TGTGCCAGCAGCCCCCGAGGCCTAGGAGGCACCGGGGAGCTGTTTTTT. This encodes CASSPRGLGGTGELFF. This rearrangement joins TRBV7-3 to TRBJ2-2, with D possibly matching TRBD2 (5 bases). CDR3 size: 16 residues. Deletions cut 5 bases from V and 4 bases from J, with 17 bases between. The V gene's germline CDR1 is SGHTA and CDR2 FQGTGA. Filled out from reference TRBV7-3 and TRBJ2-2, the complete variable domain reads GAGVSQTPSNKVTEKGKYVELRCDPISGHTALYWYRQSLGQGPEFLIYFQGTGAADDSGLPNDRFFAVRPEGSVSTLKIQRTERGDSAVYLCASSPRGLGGTGELFFGEGSRLTVL.

The chain carries TRBV19 and TRBJ2-3; D is possibly TRBD2 (6 bases). The V end was cut by 6 bases, the J end by 0 bases, with 10 bases between. Germline V CDR1 and CDR2: LNHDA, SQIVND (reference sequence). The CDR3 covers 14 residues. This CDR3 is CASRAGTSTDTQYF. CDR3 DNA: TGTGCCAGTAGGGCAGGGACTAGCACAGATACGCAGTATTTT.

This clone was picked up a small number of times. The gene calls are TRBV6-1 and TRBJ1-2; 7 bases are shared with TRBD1. Germline CDR1 is MNHNS and CDR2 is SASEGT. The J segment lost 1 base and the V segment lost 6 bases, leaving 8 bases of the junction unmatched. The CDR3 is 15 amino acids. The CDR3 coding sequence is TGTGCCAGCAGAACGGGACAGATATTTAACTATGGCTACACCTTC. Amino acid sequence: CASRTGQIFNYGYTF.

J is TRBJ2-3 and V is TRBV5-1, with 13 positions matching TRBD2. V shed 2 bases and J 3 bases; nucleotides not matched to a gene: 6. Germline V CDR1 and CDR2: SGHRS, YFSETQ. CDR3 length equals 17 residues. The CDR3: CASSFGLAGARTDTQYF. The CDR3 DNA sequence: TGCGCCAGCAGCTTCGGACTAGCGGGGGCGAGGACAGATACGCAGTATTTT.